These T cell receptor beta chains were read from a single sample in a study of beta chain features in type 1 diabetes. This table comes from immunoSEQ multiplex PCR, and its TCRdb copy is limited to in-frame clones, with some not included. The sample has approximately 140,000 clones, roughly 10% seen once. Sequencing used central memory CD4+ T cells from blood. The origin of the receptors is a man between 25 and 39 years old with type 1 diabetes. Each CDR3 is given with its conserved first and last residue. A D gene is named only where the DNA matches it firmly. Clone size, where shown, is once, few, many, or a class for clones that have expanded.

d_call	clone_size	v_call	j_call	cdr3_nt	cdr3_aa
-	-	TRBV7-2	TRBJ2-1	TGTGCCAGCAGCCAATACGGTGAGCAGTTCTTC	CASSQYGEQFF
-	-	TRBV7-9	TRBJ1-6	TGTGCCAGCGGGCCCAGGGGACCGGATAATTCACCCCTCCACTTT	CASGPRGPDNSPLHF
-	few	TRBV6-6	TRBJ1-1	TGTGCCAGCAGTTACCCGACCGGAGGGATGAACACTGAAGCTTTCTTT	CASSYPTGGMNTEAFF
-	-	TRBV2	TRBJ1-4	TGTGCCAGCAGCCTCGGACTGAATGAAAAACTGTTTTTT	CASSLGLNEKLFF
-	-	TRBV6-5	TRBJ2-3	TGTGCCAGCAGTAGGGTGGGGGGACTCACAGATACGCAGTATTTT	CASSRVGGLTDTQYF
-	-	TRBV29-1	TRBJ2-1	TGCAGCGTGCTAAGAGGGTCCTACAATGAGCAGTTCTTC	CSVLRGSYNEQFF
TRBD1	-	TRBV19	TRBJ1-2	TGTGCCAGTAGTATATTTGGACAGGATGGCTACACCTTC	CASSIFGQDGYTF
-	-	TRBV5-7	TRBJ2-5	TGTGCCAGCAGCCGACAAGACCAAGAGACCCAGTACTTC	CASSRQDQETQYF
TRBD2	-	TRBV7-3	TRBJ2-3	TGTGCCAGCAGCTTACGTGGAACGGGGGGGACAGATACGCAGTATTTT	CASSLRGTGGTDTQYF
-	few	TRBV18	TRBJ2-3	TGTGCCAGCTCACCTACAGGGACAGATACGCAGTATTTT	CASSPTGTDTQYF
TRBD1	-	TRBV5-1	TRBJ2-1	TGCGCCAGCAGCCAGGGACAGGGGGCCGATGAGCAGTTCTTC	CASSQGQGADEQFF
-	few	TRBV18	TRBJ1-5	TGTGCCAGCTCACCGGAGGTGACCGTCGAAGGTCAGCCCCAGCATTTT	CASSPEVTVEGQPQHF
TRBD1	few	TRBV28	TRBJ1-1	TGTGCCAGCAGTTACCCCGGGACAGCGATTGAAGCTTTCTTT	CASSYPGTAIEAFF